Listed here are 10 T cell receptor beta chains from one sample, sequenced in a study of blood T cell repertoires in COVID-19. The repertoire was sequenced with immunoSEQ multiplex PCR; TCRdb's copy has only in-frame clones and lacks some. There are roughly 320,000 clones in the sample; 90% to 95% occur only once, and approximately 4.1% lies in the top ten. Material: PBMCs or T cells enriched from blood (not recorded which). The receptor source for this set is a woman younger than 45 who had been exposed to COVID-19.

CDR3 residues: CASSPRQGTGNTIYF. CDR3 coding DNA: TGTGCCAGCTCACCACGACAGGGGACTGGAAACACCATATATTTT. The chain recombines TRBV18 with TRBJ1-3; 8 bases align to TRBD1. The CDR3 spans 15 residues. CDR1 and CDR2 (germline): KGHSH, LQKENI. Trimming at V came to 1 base and at J to 2 bases, leaving 1 base not matched to a gene.

The CDR3 region is CASSPEGLAGGPAGELFF. The CDR3 nucleotides read TGCGCCAGCAGCCCAGAGGGACTAGCGGGGGGGCCGGCCGGGGAGCTGTTTTTT. The gene calls are TRBV4-1 and TRBJ2-2; 16 bases align to TRBD2. The CDR3 has 18 amino acids. Germline trimming cut 4 bases from V and 6 bases from J; bases unmatched to any gene: 8. Germline CDR1 MGHRA, CDR2 YSYEKL.

With regard to this clone: The sample carries other DNA sequences with the same CDR3. J is TRBJ2-7 and V is TRBV19, with 10 positions matching TRBD1. Trimming cost V 7 bases and J 1 base; bases outside gene matches: 4. The CDR3 runs 14 residues. Germline V gene lookup returns CDR1 LNHDA and CDR2 SQIVND (reference sequence). The CDR3 here is CASTPGQGSYEQYF. Here the CDR3 DNA reads TGTGCCAGTACCCCGGGACAGGGGTCCTACGAGCAGTACTTC.

V gene TRBV11-2 combines with J gene TRBJ2-1; possibly TRBD1 for D (6 bases). The CDR3 contains 15 residues. The germline gives CDR1 SGHAT, CDR2 FQNNGV. With 5 bases removed from V and 4 bases from J, the gap between germline ends came to 15 bases. CDR3: CASSKPYRDYNEQFF. The CDR3 nucleotides are TGTGCCAGCAGCAAACCGTACAGGGATTACAATGAGCAGTTCTTC.

The chain has TRBV5-4 and TRBJ2-5, with D tentatively TRBD2 (7 bases). This CDR3 is built from 17 residues. The V gene's germline CDR1 is SGHNT and CDR2 YYREEE (reference sequence). Trimming shortened V by 4 bases and J by 1 base, and 20 bases separated the two germline ends. The CDR3 DNA follows: TGTGCCAGCAGCCCTTGGGGGGGGCGAGCCGGCCAAGAGACCCAGTACTTC. Amino acid sequence: CASSPWGGRAGQETQYF.

This clone occurred once. The chain is built from TRBV7-9 and TRBJ1-2; D possibly corresponds to TRBD1 (5 bases). Between the trimmed V and J ends, which lost 8 bases and 0 bases, there was a span of 13 bases. The CDR3 is 14 residues long. The germline V gene encodes CDR1 SEHNR and CDR2 FQNEAQ (reference sequence). The CDR3 region has the DNA TGTGCCAGCGACACAGGCGTAGCTAACTATGGCTACACCTTC. Translating it yields CASDTGVANYGYTF.

The J gene is TRBJ1-6, the V gene TRBV27, with D maybe TRBD1 (5 bases). Per germline, CDR1 MNHEY and CDR2 SMNVEV (reference sequence). The CDR3 covers 17 residues. The V end was cut by 5 bases, the J end by 0 bases, with 14 bases between. The CDR3 sequence is CASSARGSSSYNSPLHF. Here the CDR3 DNA reads TGTGCCAGCAGTGCCCGGGGGTCAAGCTCCTATAATTCACCCCTCCACTTT.

DNA for the CDR3: TGTGCCAGCAGCTTAGTGCGGGGGGGGAATTCACCCCTCCACTTT. Encoded protein: CASSLVRGGNSPLHF. The genes are TRBV7-8 and TRBJ1-6, with D perhaps TRBD1 (5 bases). Germline CDR1 is SGHVS and CDR2 is FQNEAQ. This CDR3 has 15 amino acids. The germline V and J ends were trimmed by 1 base and 7 bases, with 11 bases remaining between them.

This clone was observed once. The chain employs TRBV9 and TRBJ1-1; TRBD1 is a possible D gene (6 bases). This CDR3 has 15 residues. Germline CDR1 and CDR2: SGDLS and YYNGEE. V was pared by 2 bases and J by 2 bases, with 13 bases between. The chain's CDR3 is CASSVAGTQNTEAFF. CDR3 coding DNA: TGTGCCAGCAGCGTCGCTGGGACACAAAACACTGAAGCTTTCTTT.

DNA of the CDR3: TGCGCCAGCAGCCTCCGGACTAGCGGGGACCCGAACACCGGGGAGCTGTTTTTT. Protein sequence: CASSLRTSGDPNTGELFF. V is TRBV4-3 and J is TRBJ2-2; 12 bases line up with TRBD2. CDR3 length: 18 residues. Trimming removed 4 bases from V and 0 bases from J; junction bases left unmatched: 6. Germline V gives CDR1 LGHNA, CDR2 YSLEER.